This passage covers 10 T cell receptor beta chains from one sample sequenced in a study of shared clonotypes between healthy human individuals (dated by TCRdb to about 2020). The library came from the immunoSEQ multiplex PCR assay. In its TCRdb copy, this immuneACCESS table keeps in-frame sequences only and misses some clones. Where compared with another copy, unresolved V genes explain less than half of these, and the others have no known cause. The sample includes roughly 380,000 clones, with just over 95% observed a single time. The ten largest clonotypes hold about 0.32% of the sample. The sequencing input was memory CD8+ T cells sorted from blood. According to the study, the label for this sample's cell subset or site signals: CD45RO+ cells pooled with CCR7-negative TemRA cells. The receptors shown here come from a man under 40 in good health.

V gene TRBV10-3 combines with J gene TRBJ2-7; 7 bases are shared with TRBD1. V dropped 4 bases and J dropped 5; count of bases not matched to a gene: 5. The germline V gene has CDR1 ENHRY and CDR2 SYGVKD. CDR3 length: 13 amino acids. The CDR3 protein is CAISATGIHEQYF. CDR3 in DNA: TGTGCCATCAGTGCGACAGGGATCCACGAGCAGTACTTC.

The gene calls are TRBV15 and TRBJ2-7; TRBD2 matches 12 bases. The V segment lost 3 bases and the J segment 0 bases; nucleotides outside the gene matches: 6. CDR1 and CDR2 from the germline V gene are LNHNV and YYDKDF (reference sequence). CDR3 length: 17 amino acids. The CDR3 loop is CATSSEASGRASYEQYF. For the CDR3, the DNA is TGTGCCACCAGCAGCGAAGCTAGCGGGAGGGCCTCCTACGAGCAGTACTTC.

Concerning this clone itself: Other DNA sequences in this specimen translate into the identical CDR3. The rearrangement joins TRBV9 to TRBJ1-1, with D unresolved. In germline, CDR1 is SGDLS, CDR2 YYNGEE. The CDR3 covers 12 residues. Trimming cost V 7 bases and J 6 bases, with 13 bases left between them. The CDR3, as DNA: TGTGCCAGCGGAGAAGGGTTTGCTGAAGCTTTCTTT. Its translation is CASGEGFAEAFF.

V usage is TRBV7-9 and J usage is TRBJ2-7, with D unclear. CDR1 and CDR2 from the germline V gene are SEHNR and FQNEAQ (reference sequence). V was shortened by 1 base and J by 6 bases, with 10 bases between the two germline ends. The CDR3 is made up of 13 amino acids. CDR3 DNA: TGTGCCAGCAGCTTAGAAGGGTCCACCGAGCAGTACTTC. It codes for CASSLEGSTEQYF. The variable domain in full, completed from reference TRBV7-9 and TRBJ2-7, reads DTGVSQNPRHKITKRGQNVTFRCDPISEHNRLYWYRQTLGQGPEFLTYFQNEAQLEKSRLLSDRFSAERPKGSFSTLEIQRTEQGDSAMYLCASSLEGSTEQYFGPGTRLTVT.

This chain links TRBV5-4 with TRBJ2-1, with 11 positions matching TRBD2. The CDR3 runs to 15 residues. Germline CDR1 and CDR2: SGHNT and YYREEE (reference sequence). J gave up 5 bases and V 1 base, and 2 bases lay outside the gene matches. The CDR3 reads CASSLQGLADNEQFF. The DNA of the CDR3 is TGTGCCAGCAGCTTGCAGGGACTAGCGGACAATGAGCAGTTCTTC.

The chain joins TRBV9 to TRBJ2-5, with D perhaps TRBD1 (7 bases). Trimming pared 0 bases from V and 4 bases from J, leaving 19 bases between. CDR3 length equals 17 residues. The germline V gene encodes CDR1 SGDLS and CDR2 YYNGEE. The CDR3 spells CASSVGHATGRLETQYF. DNA of the CDR3: TGTGCCAGCAGCGTAGGTCACGCGACAGGGAGGTTAGAGACCCAGTACTTC.

The V and J genes are TRBV6-6 and TRBJ2-1; D is ambiguous. V was pared by 0 bases and J by 2 bases, with 8 bases between. Germline V gene lookup returns CDR1 MNHNY and CDR2 SVGAGI (reference sequence). The CDR3 length is 15 residues. Written as DNA, the CDR3 is TGTGCCAGCAGTTACTCGAGATCAACCTACAATGAGCAGTTCTTC. It yields the protein CASSYSRSTYNEQFF.

The rearrangement uses TRBV10-3 and TRBJ2-2, with D possibly matching TRBD1 (6 bases). The CDR3 length is 13 residues. Germline lookup yields CDR1 ENHRY and CDR2 SYGVKD. V gave up 6 bases and J gave up 5 bases, with 10 bases separating them. The CDR3 reads CAISDTGTGELFF. As DNA, the CDR3 is TGTGCCATCAGCGATACAGGGACCGGGGAGCTGTTTTTT.

The rearrangement links TRBV28 to TRBJ2-7; a weak D match, TRBD1 (5 bases). The CDR3 loop spans 12 amino acids. From germline, CDR1 is MDHEN and CDR2 SYDVKM. The V end lost 3 bases, the J end lost 3 bases, and 6 bases lay between the germline ends. The CDR3 nucleotides are TGTGCCAGCAGTTTTCAGGGCTACGAGCAGTACTTC. Protein sequence: CASSFQGYEQYF. The complete variable domain, with remaining parts taken from reference TRBV28 and TRBJ2-7, reads DVKVTQSSRYLVKRTGEKVFLECVQDMDHENMFWYRQDPGLGLRLIYFSYDVKMKEKGDIPEGYSVSREKKERFSLILESASTNQTSMYLCASSFQGYEQYFGPGTRLTVT.

This chain joins TRBV29-1 and TRBJ1-2; tentatively, D is TRBD1 (5 bases). This CDR3 has 12 residues. Trimming removed 2 bases from V and 4 bases from J, with 8 bases in between. Germline V gives CDR1 SQVTM, CDR2 ANQGSEA. The chain's CDR3 is CSVESGTYGYTF. DNA of the CDR3: TGCAGCGTTGAATCAGGGACCTATGGCTACACCTTC.